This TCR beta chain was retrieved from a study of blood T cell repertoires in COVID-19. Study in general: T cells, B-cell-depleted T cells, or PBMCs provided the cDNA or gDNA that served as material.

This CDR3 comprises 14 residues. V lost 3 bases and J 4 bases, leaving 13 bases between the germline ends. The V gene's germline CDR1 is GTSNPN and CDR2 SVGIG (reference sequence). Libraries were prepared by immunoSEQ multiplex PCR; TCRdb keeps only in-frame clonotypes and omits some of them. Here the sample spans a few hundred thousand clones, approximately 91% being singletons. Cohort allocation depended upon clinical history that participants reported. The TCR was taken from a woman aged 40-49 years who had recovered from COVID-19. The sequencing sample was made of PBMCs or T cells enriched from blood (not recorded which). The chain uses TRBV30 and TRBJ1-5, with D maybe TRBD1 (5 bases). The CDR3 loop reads CAWRGPGTNQPQHF. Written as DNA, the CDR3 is TGTGCCTGGAGGGGGCCAGGGACTAATCAGCCCCAGCATTTT.